This T cell receptor (beta chain) comes out of a study of T cell responses to AZD1222 COVID-19 vaccine. Findings of the study overall: It was only after the peak T cell response that any repertoires were sampled. At baseline, just six or seven AZD1222 recipients tested seropositive.

Trimming removed 4 bases from V and 6 bases from J, with 17 bases in between. Looked up from germline, CDR1 is SGDLS and CDR2 is YYNGEE. The CDR3 sequence is 15 residues long. Assay used: immunoSEQ multiplex PCR; TCRdb lists only in-frame clones, some missing. The repertoire includes about 83,000 clones, 88% of them detected once, and around 4.5% sits in the top ten. Note on this clone: Its antigen is unknown.

The receptor was isolated from an adult in good health. The chain couples TRBV9 to TRBJ1-5; D may be TRBD1 (5 bases). This sample comprised peripheral blood, obtained on day 0 of MenACWY control vaccination. The CDR3 loop reads CASSKGTLNLQPQHF. As DNA, the CDR3 is TGTGCCAGCAGCAAAGGGACGTTGAATCTTCAGCCCCAGCATTTT.